This T cell receptor (beta chain) was retrieved from a study of radiotherapy plus CTLA-4 blockade in lung cancer. The CDR3 has 14 amino acids. The V end was cut by 5 bases, the J end by 6 bases, with 15 bases between. The germline V gene encodes CDR1 SGHNT and CDR2 YENEEA. Repertoires were generated with immunoSEQ multiplex PCR, while TCRdb's copy carries only in-frame clones and drops some. Altogether tens of thousands of clones are present, roughly 76% being singletons, with the ten largest covering approximately 15%. The source was peripheral blood, collected from a patient treated with radiotherapy plus ipilimumab. The TCR sequence derives from a human donor with non-small cell lung cancer whose response to radiotherapy plus ipilimumab could not be evaluated. Some clones in this sample may be carry-over from other donors' samples. J is TRBJ2-3 and V is TRBV11-3; D remains unclear. The CDR3 bases are TGTGCCAGCAGCCTCGGAAACTTCGGGGATACGCAGTATTTT. It is translated as CASSLGNFGDTQYF.